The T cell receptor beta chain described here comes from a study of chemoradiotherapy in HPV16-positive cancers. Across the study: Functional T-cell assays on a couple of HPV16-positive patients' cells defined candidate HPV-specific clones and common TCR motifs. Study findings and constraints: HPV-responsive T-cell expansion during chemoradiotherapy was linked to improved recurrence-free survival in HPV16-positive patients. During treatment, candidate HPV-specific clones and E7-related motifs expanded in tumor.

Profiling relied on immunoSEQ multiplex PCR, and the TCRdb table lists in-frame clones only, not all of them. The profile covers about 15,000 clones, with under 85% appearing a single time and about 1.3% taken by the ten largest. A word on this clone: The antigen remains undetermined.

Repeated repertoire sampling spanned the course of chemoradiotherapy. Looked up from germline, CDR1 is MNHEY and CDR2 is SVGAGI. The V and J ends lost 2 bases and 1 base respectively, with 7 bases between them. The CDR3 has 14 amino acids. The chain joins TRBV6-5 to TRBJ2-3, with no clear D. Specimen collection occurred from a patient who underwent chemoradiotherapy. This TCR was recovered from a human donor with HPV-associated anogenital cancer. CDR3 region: CASSYSFGTDTQYF. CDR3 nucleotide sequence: TGTGCCAGCAGTTACAGTTTCGGCACAGATACGCAGTATTTT.